This T cell receptor beta chain stems from a study of blood T cell repertoires in COVID-19. For the study at large: The origin of the acute and convalescent COVID-19 samples was the United States, Italy and Spain. The cDNA or gDNA used as material had been derived from T cells, B-cell-depleted T cells, or PBMCs.

Ten or more counts support this clone. The CDR3 extends over 15 amino acids. V was pared by 5 bases and J by 4 bases, with 8 bases of the junction left unmatched. Germline V gene lookup returns CDR1 SEHNR and CDR2 FQNEAQ (reference sequence). Authors' methods: Amplified reference gene primers provided the basis for estimating nucleated cell counts. Sequenced by immunoSEQ multiplex PCR; TCRdb stores in-frame clones only, minus some. D and trimming come from the DNA, and the V and J calls and clone size come from that table. Of around 240,000 clones listed, around 84% were seen once; the top ten hold around 0.98%.

Sequencing was carried out using peripheral blood. The V and J genes are TRBV7-9 and TRBJ1-3; 7 bases fit TRBD1. The sequence came from a man aged 35-49 years with acute or convalescent COVID-19. Written as DNA, the CDR3 is TGTGCCAGCAGCCCAGACAGGGCGATAGGAAACACCATATATTTT. Its translation: CASSPDRAIGNTIYF.